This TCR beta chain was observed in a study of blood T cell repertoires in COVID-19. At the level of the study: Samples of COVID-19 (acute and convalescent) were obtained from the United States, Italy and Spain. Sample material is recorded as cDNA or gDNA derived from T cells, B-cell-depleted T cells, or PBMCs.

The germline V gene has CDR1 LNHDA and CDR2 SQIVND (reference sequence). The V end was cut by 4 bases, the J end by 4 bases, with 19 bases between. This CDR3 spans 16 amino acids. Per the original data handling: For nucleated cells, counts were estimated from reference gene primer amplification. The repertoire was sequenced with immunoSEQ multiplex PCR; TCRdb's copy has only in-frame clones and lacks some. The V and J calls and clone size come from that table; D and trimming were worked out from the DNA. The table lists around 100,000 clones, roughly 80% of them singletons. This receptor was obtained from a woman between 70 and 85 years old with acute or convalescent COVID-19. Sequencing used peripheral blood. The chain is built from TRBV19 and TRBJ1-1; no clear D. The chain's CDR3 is CASSTSNAGGRTEAFF. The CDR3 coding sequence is TGTGCCAGTAGTACTTCAAATGCAGGCGGGCGCACTGAAGCTTTCTTT.